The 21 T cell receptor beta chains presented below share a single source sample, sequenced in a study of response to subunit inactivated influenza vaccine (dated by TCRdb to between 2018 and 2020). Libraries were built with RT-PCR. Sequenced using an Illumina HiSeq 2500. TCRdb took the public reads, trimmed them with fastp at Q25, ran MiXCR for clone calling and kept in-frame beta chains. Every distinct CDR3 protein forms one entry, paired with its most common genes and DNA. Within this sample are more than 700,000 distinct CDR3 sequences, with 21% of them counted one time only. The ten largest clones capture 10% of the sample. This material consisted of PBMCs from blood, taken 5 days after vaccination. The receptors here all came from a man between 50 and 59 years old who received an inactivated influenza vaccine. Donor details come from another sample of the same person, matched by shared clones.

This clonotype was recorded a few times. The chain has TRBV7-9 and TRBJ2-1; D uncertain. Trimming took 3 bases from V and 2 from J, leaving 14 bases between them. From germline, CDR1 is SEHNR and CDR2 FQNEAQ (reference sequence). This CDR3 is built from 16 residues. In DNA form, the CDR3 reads TGTGCCAGCAGCTTCACCGTTATCAGCACCTACAATGAGCAGTTCTTC. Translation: CASSFTVISTYNEQFF.

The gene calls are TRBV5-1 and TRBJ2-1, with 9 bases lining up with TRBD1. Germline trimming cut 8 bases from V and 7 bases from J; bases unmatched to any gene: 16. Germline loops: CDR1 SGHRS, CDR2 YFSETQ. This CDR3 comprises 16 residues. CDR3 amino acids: CASYTTGTGFVNEQFF. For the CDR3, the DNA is TGCGCCAGTTACACTACCGGGACAGGGTTTGTGAATGAGCAGTTCTTC.

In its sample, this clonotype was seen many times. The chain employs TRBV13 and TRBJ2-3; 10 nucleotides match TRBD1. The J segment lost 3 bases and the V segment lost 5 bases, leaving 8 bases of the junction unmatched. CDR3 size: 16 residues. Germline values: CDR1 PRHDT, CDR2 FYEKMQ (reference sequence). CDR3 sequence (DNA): TGTGCCAGCAGCGGCCTTGTGGGACAGGGGACAGATACGCAGTATTTT. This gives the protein CASSGLVGQGTDTQYF.

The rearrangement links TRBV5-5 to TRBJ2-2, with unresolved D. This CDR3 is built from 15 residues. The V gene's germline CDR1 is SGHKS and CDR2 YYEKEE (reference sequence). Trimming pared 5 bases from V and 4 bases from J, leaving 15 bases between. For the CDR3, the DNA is TGTGCCAGCAGTGAAGCTTGGAGCCTCACCGGGGAGCTGTTTTTT. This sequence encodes CASSEAWSLTGELFF.

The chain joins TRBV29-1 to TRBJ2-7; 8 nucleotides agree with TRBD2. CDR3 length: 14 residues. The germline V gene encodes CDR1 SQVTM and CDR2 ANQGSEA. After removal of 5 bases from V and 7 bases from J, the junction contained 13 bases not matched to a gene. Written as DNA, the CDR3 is TGCAGCGTTCTTTTGACGGGTCCGGGAGGGGAGCAGTACTTC. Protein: CSVLLTGPGGEQYF.

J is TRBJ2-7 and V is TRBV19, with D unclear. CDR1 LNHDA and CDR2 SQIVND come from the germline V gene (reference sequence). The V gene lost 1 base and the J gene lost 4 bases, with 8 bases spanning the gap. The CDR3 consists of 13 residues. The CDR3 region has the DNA TGTGCCAGTAGTATAGTACAGAGTTACGAGCAGTACTTC. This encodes CASSIVQSYEQYF.

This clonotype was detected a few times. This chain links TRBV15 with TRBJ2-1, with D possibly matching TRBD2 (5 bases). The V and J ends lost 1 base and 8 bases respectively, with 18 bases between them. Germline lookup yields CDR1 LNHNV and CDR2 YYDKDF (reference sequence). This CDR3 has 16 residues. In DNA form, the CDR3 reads TGTGCCACCAGCAGAGGTGGAAGCGGTCTCATGCATGAGCAGTTCTTC. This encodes CATSRGGSGLMHEQFF.

The CDR3 region has the DNA TGTGCCAGCAGTTTTGCGGGCTTTCCAACTACAGATACGCAGTATTTT. Translating gives CASSFAGFPTTDTQYF. This chain connects TRBV27 to TRBJ2-3, with D possibly being TRBD2 (5 bases). The CDR3 has 16 amino acids. CDR1 and CDR2 (germline): MNHEY, SMNVEV (reference sequence). V was clipped by 3 bases and J by 3 bases, with 16 bases between them.

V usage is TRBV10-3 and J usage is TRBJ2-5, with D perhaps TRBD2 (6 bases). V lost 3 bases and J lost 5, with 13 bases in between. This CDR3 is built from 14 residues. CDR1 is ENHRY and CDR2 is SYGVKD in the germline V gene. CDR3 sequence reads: CAISEMRDRETQYF. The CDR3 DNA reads TGTGCCATCAGTGAAATGCGGGATCGGGAGACCCAGTACTTC.

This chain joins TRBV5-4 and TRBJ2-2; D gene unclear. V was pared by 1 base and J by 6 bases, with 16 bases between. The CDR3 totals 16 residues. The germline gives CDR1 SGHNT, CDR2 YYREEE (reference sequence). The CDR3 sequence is CASSLQSSRLAGELFF. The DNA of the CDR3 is TGTGCCAGCAGCTTGCAATCTAGTCGGTTAGCCGGGGAGCTGTTTTTT. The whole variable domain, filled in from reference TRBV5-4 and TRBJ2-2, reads ETGVTQSPTHLIKTRGQQVTLRCSSQSGHNTVSWYQQALGQGPQFIFQYYREEENGRGNFPPRFSGLQFPNYSSELNVNALELDDSALYLCASSLQSSRLAGELFFGEGSRLTVL.

This CDR3 is CASSLWADINEQYF. CDR3 DNA: TGCGCCAGCAGCTTGTGGGCCGACATCAACGAGCAGTACTTC. The chain couples TRBV5-1 to TRBJ2-7, with D uncertain. V lost 1 base to trimming and J lost 5 bases, with 13 bases between them. The CDR3 runs 14 residues. Germline-derived CDR1 and CDR2 are SGHRS and YFSETQ.

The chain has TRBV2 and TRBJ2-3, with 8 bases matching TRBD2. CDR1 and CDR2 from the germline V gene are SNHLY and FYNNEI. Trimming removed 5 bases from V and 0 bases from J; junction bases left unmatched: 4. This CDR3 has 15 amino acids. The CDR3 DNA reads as TGTGCCAGCAGTAAGCGGGGGACTAGCACAGATACGCAGTATTTT. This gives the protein CASSKRGTSTDTQYF.

DNA of the CDR3: TGCAGTGCTAGAGATGGGGGTGGGCCTCAGTACGAGCAGTACTTC. Protein: CSARDGGGPQYEQYF. The gene calls are TRBV20-1 and TRBJ2-7; D tentatively fits TRBD1 or TRBD2 (5 bases each). Germline CDR1 reads DFQATT; CDR2 reads SNEGSKA (reference sequence). The CDR3 runs to 15 residues. Trimming pared 0 bases from V and 4 bases from J, leaving 16 bases between.

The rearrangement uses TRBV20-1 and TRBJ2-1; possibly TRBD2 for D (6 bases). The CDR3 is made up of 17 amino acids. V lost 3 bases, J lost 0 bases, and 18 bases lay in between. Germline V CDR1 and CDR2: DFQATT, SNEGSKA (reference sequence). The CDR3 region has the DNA TGCAGTGCTAGCGTCTTGGGGAGGACAAGCTCCTACAATGAGCAGTTCTTC. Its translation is CSASVLGRTSSYNEQFF.

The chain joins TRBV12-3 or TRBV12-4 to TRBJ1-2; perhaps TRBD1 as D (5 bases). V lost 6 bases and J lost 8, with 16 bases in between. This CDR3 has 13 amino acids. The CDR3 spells CASRHLNRRGYTF. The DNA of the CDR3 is TGTGCCAGCAGGCATCTCAACAGGAGAGGCTACACCTTC.

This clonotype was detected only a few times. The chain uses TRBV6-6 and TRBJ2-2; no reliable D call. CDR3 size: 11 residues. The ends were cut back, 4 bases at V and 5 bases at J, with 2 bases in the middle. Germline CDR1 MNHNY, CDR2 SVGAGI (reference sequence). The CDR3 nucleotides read TGTGCCAGCAGTTGGACCGGGGAGCTGTTTTTT. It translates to CASSWTGELFF.

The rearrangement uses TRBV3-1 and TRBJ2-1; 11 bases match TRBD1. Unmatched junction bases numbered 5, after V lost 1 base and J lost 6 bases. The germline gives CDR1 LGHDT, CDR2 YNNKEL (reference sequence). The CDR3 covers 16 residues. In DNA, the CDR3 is TGTGCCAGCAGCCAAGCCGGGGGGACAGGGGGCAATGAGCAGTTCTTC. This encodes CASSQAGGTGGNEQFF.

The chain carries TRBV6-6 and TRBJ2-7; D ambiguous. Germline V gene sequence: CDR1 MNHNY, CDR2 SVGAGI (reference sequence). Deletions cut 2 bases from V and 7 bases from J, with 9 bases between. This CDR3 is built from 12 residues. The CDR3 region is CASSYRVAEQYF. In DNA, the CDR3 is TGTGCCAGCAGTTACCGGGTTGCGGAGCAGTACTTC.

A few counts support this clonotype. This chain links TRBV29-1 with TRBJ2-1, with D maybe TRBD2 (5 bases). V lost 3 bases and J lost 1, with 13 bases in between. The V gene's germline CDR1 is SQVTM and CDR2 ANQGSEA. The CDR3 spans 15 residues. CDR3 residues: CSVDAWRSSYNEQFF. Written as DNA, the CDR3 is TGCAGCGTTGACGCGTGGAGGAGTTCCTACAATGAGCAGTTCTTC.

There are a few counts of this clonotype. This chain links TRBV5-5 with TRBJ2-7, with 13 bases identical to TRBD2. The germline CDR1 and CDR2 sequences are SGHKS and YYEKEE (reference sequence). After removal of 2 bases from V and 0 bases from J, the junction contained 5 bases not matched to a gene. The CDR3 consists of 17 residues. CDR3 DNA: TGTGCCAGCAGCTTTGGACTAGCGGGAGTTATCTCCTACGAGCAGTACTTC. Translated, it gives CASSFGLAGVISYEQYF.

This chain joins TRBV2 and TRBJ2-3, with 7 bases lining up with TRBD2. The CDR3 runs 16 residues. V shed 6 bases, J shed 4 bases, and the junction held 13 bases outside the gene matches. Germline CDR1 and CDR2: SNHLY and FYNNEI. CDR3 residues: CASRELSTSFSDTQYF. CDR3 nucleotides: TGTGCCAGCAGGGAACTTTCGACTAGCTTTTCAGATACGCAGTATTTT.